This is a list of T cell receptor beta chains from one sample in a study of blood T cell repertoires in COVID-19. Only in-frame clones appear in the TCRdb table, and some are missing; sequencing was by immunoSEQ multiplex PCR. This table holds about 210,000 clones, roughly 80% found once. Material: peripheral blood. The source is a man in his sixties with acute or convalescent COVID-19. CDR3s include the opening cysteine and the closing phenylalanine or tryptophan. The D gene is left open where the match is weak. Only part of the rows carry a size: once, few, many, or a class if the clone is expanded.

CDR3: CASSEAAGVGYGYTF
DNA: TGTGCCAGCAGTGAAGCGGCAGGGGTGGGCTATGGCTACACCTTC
J: TRBJ1-2
D: .
V: TRBV6-1
size: .

CDR3: CASTPLDRYEQYF
DNA: TGTGCCAGCACGCCTCTAGACAGATACGAGCAGTACTTC
J: TRBJ2-7
D: .
V: TRBV25-1
size: .

CDR3: CATSEGGLGNTIYF
DNA: TGTGCCACTTCAGAAGGGGGCCTTGGAAACACCATATATTTT
J: TRBJ1-3
D: TRBD1
V: TRBV6-5
size: few

CDR3: CASSLSRGLTNQPQHF
DNA: TGTGCCAGCAGTTTATCCAGGGGGCTCACCAATCAGCCCCAGCATTTT
J: TRBJ1-5
D: TRBD1
V: TRBV28
size: .

CDR3: CASSVVSGGARGTDTQYF
DNA: TGTGCCAGCAGCGTAGTTAGCGGGGGGGCTAGAGGGACAGATACGCAGTATTTT
J: TRBJ2-3
D: TRBD2
V: TRBV9
size: few

CDR3: CASDTGGFGNTIYF
DNA: TGTGCCAGCGACACAGGGGGCTTTGGAAACACCATATATTTT
J: TRBJ1-3
D: TRBD1
V: TRBV6-5
size: .

CDR3: CATVLIFNYGYTF
DNA: TGTGCCACCGTCTTAATATTCAACTATGGCTACACCTTC
J: TRBJ1-2
D: .
V: TRBV10-3
size: .

CDR3: CASSLTGGIKATDTQYF
DNA: TGTGCCAGCAGTCTAACGGGAGGGATCAAAGCCACAGATACGCAGTATTTT
J: TRBJ2-3
D: TRBD2
V: TRBV6-2/TRBV6-3
size: .

CDR3: CASSPRQGLSYGYTF
DNA: TGTGCCAGCAGCCCGAGACAGGGGCTCAGCTATGGCTACACCTTC
J: TRBJ1-2
D: TRBD1
V: TRBV7-2
size: .

CDR3: CASSQIAGGFSDTQYF
DNA: TGTGCCAGCAGCCAAATAGCGGGAGGTTTTTCAGATACGCAGTATTTT
J: TRBJ2-3
D: TRBD2
V: TRBV3-1/TRBV3-2
size: .

CDR3: CASSLDGGTYNEQFF
DNA: TGCGCCAGCAGCTTGGACGGGGGGACATACAATGAGCAGTTCTTC
J: TRBJ2-1
D: .
V: TRBV5-1
size: .